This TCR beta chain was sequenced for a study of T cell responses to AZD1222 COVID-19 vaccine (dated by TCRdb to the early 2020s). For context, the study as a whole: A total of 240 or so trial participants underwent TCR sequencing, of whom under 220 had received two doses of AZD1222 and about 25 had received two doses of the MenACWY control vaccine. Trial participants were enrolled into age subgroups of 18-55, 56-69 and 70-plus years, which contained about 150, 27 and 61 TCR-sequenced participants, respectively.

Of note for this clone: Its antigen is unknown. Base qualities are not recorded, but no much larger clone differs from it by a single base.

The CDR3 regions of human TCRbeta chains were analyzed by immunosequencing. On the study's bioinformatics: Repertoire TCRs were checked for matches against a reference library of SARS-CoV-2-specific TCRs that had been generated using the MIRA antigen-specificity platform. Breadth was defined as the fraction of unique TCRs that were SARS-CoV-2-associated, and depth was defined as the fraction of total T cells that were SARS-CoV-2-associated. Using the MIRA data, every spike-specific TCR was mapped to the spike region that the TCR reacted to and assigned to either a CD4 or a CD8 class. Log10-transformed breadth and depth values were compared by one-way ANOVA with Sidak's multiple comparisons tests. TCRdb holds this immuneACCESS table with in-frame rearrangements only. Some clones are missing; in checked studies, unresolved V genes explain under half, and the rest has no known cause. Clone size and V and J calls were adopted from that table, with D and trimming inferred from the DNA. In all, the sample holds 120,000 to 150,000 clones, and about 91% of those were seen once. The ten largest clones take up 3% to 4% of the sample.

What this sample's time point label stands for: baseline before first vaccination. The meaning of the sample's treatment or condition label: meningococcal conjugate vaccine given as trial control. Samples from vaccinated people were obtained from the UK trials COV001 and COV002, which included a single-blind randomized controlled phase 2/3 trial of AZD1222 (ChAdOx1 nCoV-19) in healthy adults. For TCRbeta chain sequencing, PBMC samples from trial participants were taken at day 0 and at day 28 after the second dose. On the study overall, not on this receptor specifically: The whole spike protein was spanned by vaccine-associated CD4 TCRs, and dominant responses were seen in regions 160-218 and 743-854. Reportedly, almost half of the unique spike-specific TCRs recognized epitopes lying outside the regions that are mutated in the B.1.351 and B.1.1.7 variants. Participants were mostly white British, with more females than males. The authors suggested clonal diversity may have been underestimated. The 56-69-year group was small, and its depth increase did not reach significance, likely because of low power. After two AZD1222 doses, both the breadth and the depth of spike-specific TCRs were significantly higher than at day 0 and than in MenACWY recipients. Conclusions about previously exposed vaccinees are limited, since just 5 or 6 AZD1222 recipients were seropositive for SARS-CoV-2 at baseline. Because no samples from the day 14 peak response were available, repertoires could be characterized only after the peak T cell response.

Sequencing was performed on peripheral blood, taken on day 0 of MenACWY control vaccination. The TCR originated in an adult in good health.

The DNA sequence is given as TGTGCCAGCAGCACTCGGCCCACGACGGACTCTGGAAACACCATATATTTT. Its product reads: CASSTRPTTDSGNTIYF. The sequence is built from TRBV5-5 and TRBJ1-3; the D gene assignment is ambiguous. V was cut back by 4 bases and J by 0 bases, leaving a gap of 17 bases between them. The CDR3 goes from the cysteine to the phenylalanine over 17 residues. Here the CDR3 DNA is all that survives: 51 bases in frame from base 1. According to the germline V gene (reference sequence), CDR1 reads SGHKS and CDR2 reads YYEKEE.